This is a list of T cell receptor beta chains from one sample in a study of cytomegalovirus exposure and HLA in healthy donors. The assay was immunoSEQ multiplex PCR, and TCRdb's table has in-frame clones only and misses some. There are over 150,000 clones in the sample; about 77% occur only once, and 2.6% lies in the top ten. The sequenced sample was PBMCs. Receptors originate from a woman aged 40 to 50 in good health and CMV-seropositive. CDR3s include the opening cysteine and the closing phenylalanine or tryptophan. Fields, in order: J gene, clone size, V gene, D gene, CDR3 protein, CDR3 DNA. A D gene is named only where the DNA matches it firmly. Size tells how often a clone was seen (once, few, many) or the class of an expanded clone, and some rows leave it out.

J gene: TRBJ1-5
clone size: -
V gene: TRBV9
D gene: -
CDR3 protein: CASTQGLDNQPQHF
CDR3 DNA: TGTGCCAGCACGCAGGGGTTGGACAATCAGCCCCAGCATTTT

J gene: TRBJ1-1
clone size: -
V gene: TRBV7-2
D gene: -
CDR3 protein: CASSLAARGRTEAFF
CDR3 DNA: TGTGCCAGCAGCTTAGCGGCACGGGGAAGAACTGAAGCTTTCTTT

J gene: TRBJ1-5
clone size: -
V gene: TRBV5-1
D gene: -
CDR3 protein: CASGPSGRDNQPQHF
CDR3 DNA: TGCGCCAGCGGCCCTTCGGGCAGGGATAATCAGCCCCAGCATTTT

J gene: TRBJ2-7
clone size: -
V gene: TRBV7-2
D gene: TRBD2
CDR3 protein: CASRAGGHYEQYF
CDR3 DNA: TGTGCCAGCAGGGCGGGGGGTCATTACGAGCAGTACTTC

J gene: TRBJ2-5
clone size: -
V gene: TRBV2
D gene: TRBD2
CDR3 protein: CASSRGRAGAGETQYF
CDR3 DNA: TGTGCCAGCTCCCGAGGTCGAGCGGGGGCCGGAGAGACCCAGTACTTC

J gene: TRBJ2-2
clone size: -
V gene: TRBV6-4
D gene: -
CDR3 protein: CASSESGVFTGELFF
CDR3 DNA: TGTGCCAGCAGTGAGTCGGGAGTATTTACCGGGGAGCTGTTTTTT

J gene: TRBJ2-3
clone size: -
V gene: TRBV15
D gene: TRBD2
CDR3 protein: CATSRMIAGVVGDTQYF
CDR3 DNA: TGTGCCACCAGCAGAATGATAGCGGGAGTAGTAGGAGATACGCAGTATTTT

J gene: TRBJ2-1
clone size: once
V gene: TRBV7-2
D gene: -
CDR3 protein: CASSLAGTASSYNEQFF
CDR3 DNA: TGTGCCAGCAGCTTAGCGGGGACTGCCAGCTCCTACAATGAGCAGTTCTTC

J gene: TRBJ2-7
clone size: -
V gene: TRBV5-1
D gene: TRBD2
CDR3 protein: CASSPWTSGGGYEQYF
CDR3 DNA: TGCGCCAGCAGCCCGTGGACTAGCGGGGGGGGCTACGAGCAGTACTTC

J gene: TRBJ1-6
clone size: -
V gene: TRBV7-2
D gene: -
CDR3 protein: CASSLVSTGNSPLHF
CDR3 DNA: TGTGCCAGCAGCTTGGTGTCCACAGGGAATTCACCCCTCCACTTT

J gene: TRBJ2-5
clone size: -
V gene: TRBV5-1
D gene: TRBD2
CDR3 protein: CASNLAGGQETQYF
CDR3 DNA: TGCGCCAGCAACCTAGCGGGAGGTCAAGAGACCCAGTACTTC

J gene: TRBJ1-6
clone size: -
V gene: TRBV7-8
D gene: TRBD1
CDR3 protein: CASSTRGRDSAYNSPLHF
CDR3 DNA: TGTGCCAGCAGCACCCGAGGAAGGGACAGTGCTTATAATTCACCCCTCCACTTT

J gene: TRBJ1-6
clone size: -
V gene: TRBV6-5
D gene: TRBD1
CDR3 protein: CASRGQTYNSPLHF
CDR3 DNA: TGTGCCAGCAGGGGACAGACATATAATTCACCCCTCCACTTT

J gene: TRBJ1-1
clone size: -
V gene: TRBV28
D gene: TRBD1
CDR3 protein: CASSWTGEGTETEAFF
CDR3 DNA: TGTGCCAGCAGTTGGACAGGGGAGGGTACGGAAACTGAAGCTTTCTTT

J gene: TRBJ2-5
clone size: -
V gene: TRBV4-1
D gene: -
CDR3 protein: CASSQDLETQYF
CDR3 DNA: TGCGCCAGCAGCCAAGATCTTGAGACCCAGTACTTC

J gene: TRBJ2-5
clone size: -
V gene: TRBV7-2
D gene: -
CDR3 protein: CASSLAHTIRGAGRETQYF
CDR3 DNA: TGTGCCAGCAGCTTGGCCCATACGATTCGGGGGGCGGGTCGAGAGACCCAGTACTTC

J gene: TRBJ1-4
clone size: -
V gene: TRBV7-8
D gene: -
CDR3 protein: CASSLGGSANEKLFF
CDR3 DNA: TGTGCCAGCAGCCTGGGAGGGTCGGCTAATGAAAAACTGTTTTTT

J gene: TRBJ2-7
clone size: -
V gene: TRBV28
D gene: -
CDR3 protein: CASSPLATATYEQYF
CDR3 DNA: TGTGCCAGCAGTCCCCTAGCGACAGCAACCTACGAGCAGTACTTC

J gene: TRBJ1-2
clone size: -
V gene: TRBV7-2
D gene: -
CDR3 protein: CASSLVLTGGRGYTF
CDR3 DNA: TGTGCCAGCAGCTTAGTTTTGACAGGAGGACGCGGCTACACCTTC

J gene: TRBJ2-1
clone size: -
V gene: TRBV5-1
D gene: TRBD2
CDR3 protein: CASSPSGSSYNEQFF
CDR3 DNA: TGCGCCAGCAGCCCCAGCGGGAGCTCCTACAATGAGCAGTTCTTC

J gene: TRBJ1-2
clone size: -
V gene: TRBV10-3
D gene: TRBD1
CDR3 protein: CAISESGTADGYTF
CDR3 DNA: TGTGCCATCAGTGAATCCGGGACAGCAGATGGCTACACCTTC

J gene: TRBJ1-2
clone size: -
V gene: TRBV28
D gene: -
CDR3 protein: CASGPNYGYTF
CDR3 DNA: TGTGCCAGCGGGCCTAACTATGGCTACACCTTC

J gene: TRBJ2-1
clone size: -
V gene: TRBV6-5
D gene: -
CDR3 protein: CASSYSIHRGYNEQFF
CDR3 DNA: TGTGCCAGCAGTTACTCGATCCATCGGGGATACAATGAGCAGTTCTTC

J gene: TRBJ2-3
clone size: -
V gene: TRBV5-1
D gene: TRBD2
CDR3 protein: CASSVVSGGAGTDTQYF
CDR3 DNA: TGCGCCAGCAGCGTTGTTTCCGGGGGGGCCGGCACAGATACGCAGTATTTT

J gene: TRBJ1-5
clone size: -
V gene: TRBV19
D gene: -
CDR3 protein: CASSGRGSNQPQHF
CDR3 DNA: TGTGCCAGTAGTGGAAGGGGGAGCAATCAGCCCCAGCATTTT

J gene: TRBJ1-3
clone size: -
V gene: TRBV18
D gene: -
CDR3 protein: CASSPPPRSRGNTIYF
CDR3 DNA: TGTGCCAGCTCACCACCGCCCCGGTCTAGAGGAAACACCATATATTTT

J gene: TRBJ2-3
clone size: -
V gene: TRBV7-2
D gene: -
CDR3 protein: CASSLGQYIGTDTQYF
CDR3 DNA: TGTGCCAGCAGCCTAGGACAGTACATAGGGACAGATACGCAGTATTTT

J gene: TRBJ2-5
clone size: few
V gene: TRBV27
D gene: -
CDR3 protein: CASSWTGVSGGFLETQYF
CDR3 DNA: TGTGCCAGCAGTTGGACAGGGGTTAGCGGGGGGTTCCTGGAGACCCAGTACTTC

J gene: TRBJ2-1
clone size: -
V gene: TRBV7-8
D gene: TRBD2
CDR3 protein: CASSPGTSAYNEQFF
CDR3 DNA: TGTGCCAGCAGCCCGGGGACTAGCGCATACAATGAGCAGTTCTTC

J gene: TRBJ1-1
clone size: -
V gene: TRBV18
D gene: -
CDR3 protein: CASSQGPGRTEAFF
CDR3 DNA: TGTGCCAGCTCACAGGGACCCGGGAGGACTGAAGCTTTCTTT

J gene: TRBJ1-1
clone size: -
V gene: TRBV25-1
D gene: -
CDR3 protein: CAGSESDRPTEAFF
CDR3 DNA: TGTGCCGGCAGTGAATCTGACAGACCCACTGAAGCTTTCTTT

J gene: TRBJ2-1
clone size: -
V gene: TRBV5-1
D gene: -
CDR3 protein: CASTPARPGNEQFF
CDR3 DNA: TGCGCCAGCACCCCGGCACGCCCGGGGAATGAGCAGTTCTTC

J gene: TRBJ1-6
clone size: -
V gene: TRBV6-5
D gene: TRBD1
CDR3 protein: CASRLTGGYNSPLHF
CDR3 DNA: TGTGCCAGCAGGTTAACAGGGGGGTATAATTCACCCCTCCACTTT

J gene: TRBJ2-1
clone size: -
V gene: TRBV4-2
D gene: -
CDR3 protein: CASSQRLEGPRGQFF
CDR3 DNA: TGTGCCAGCAGCCAGAGACTAGAGGGGCCCCGCGGGCAGTTCTTC

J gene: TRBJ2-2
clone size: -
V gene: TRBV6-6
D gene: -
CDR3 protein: CASSLTQLDTGELFF
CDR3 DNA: TGTGCCAGCAGCCTGACACAGCTCGACACCGGGGAGCTGTTTTTT

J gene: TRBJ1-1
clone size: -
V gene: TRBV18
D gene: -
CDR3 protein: CASSHRGGDTEAFF
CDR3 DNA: TGTGCCAGCTCACATAGGGGAGGGGACACTGAAGCTTTCTTT

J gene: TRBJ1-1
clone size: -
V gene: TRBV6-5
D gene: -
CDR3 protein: CASSSLRQARGTEAFF
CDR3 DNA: TGTGCCAGCAGTTCCCTTCGACAGGCCAGGGGCACTGAAGCTTTCTTT

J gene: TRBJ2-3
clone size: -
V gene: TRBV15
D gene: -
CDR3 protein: CATSRDQSGSSTDTQYF
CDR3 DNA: TGTGCCACCAGCAGAGATCAGAGCGGATCAAGCACAGATACGCAGTATTTT

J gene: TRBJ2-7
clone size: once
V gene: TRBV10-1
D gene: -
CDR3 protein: CASSESVAGKEGEQYF
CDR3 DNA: TGCGCCAGCAGTGAGTCGGTTGCAGGGAAGGAGGGCGAGCAGTACTTC

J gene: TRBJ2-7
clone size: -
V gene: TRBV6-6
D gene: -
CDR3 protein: CASSFRVGWEQYF
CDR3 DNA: TGTGCCAGCAGTTTCAGGGTGGGCTGGGAGCAGTACTTC

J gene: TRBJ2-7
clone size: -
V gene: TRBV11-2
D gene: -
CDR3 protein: CASSPWAGGTYEQYF
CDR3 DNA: TGTGCCAGCAGCCCCTGGGCCGGGGGAACCTACGAGCAGTACTTC

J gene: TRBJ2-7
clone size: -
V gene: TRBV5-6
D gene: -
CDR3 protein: CASSLDSEQYF
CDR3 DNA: TGTGCCAGCAGCTTGGACAGCGAGCAGTACTTC

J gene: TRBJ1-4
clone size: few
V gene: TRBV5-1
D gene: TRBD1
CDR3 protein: CASSDGQGEGEKLFF
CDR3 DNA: TGCGCCAGCAGCGACGGACAGGGAGAAGGTGAAAAACTGTTTTTT

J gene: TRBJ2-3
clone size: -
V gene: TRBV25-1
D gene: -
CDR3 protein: CAYGTDTQYF
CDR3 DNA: TGTGCCTATGGCACAGATACGCAGTATTTT

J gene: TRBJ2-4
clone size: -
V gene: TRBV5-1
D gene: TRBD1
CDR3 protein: CASSPYRGMENIQYF
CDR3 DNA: TGCGCCAGCAGCCCATACAGGGGAATGGAAAACATTCAGTACTTC

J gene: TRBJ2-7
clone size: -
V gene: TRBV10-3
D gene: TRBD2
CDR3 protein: CATRPSGPTYEQYF
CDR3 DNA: TGTGCCACCCGGCCTAGCGGGCCTACCTACGAGCAGTACTTC

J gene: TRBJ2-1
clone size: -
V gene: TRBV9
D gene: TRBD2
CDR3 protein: CASSVSGTSGWNEQFF
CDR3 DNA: TGTGCCAGCAGCGTTTCCGGGACTAGCGGGTGGAATGAGCAGTTCTTC

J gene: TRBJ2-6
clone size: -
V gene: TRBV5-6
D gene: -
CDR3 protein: CASSLHVRAGANVLTF
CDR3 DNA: TGTGCCAGCAGCTTGCATGTCAGGGCCGGGGCCAACGTCCTGACTTTC

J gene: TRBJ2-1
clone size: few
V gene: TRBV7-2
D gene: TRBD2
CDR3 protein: CASSIGTSGGSYNEQFF
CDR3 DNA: TGTGCCAGCAGCATAGGGACTAGCGGGGGTTCCTACAATGAGCAGTTCTTC

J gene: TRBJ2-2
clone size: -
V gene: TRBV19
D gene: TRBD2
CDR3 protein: CASNRAGGPGELFF
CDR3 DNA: TGTGCCAGTAATCGAGCGGGAGGGCCCGGGGAGCTGTTTTTT

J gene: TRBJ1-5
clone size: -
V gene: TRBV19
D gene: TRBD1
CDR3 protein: CASSRTGTRTGNQPQHF
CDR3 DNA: TGTGCCAGTAGTCGGACTGGTACGAGGACAGGGAATCAGCCCCAGCATTTT

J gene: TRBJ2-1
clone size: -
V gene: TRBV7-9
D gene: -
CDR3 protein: CASSLTGNNEQFF
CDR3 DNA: TGTGCCAGCAGTTTAACAGGGAACAATGAGCAGTTCTTC